This paragraph reports one T cell receptor (beta chain). Sequencing used immunoSEQ multiplex PCR; TCRdb keeps in-frame clones, though not all of them. The repertoire holds 120,000 or so clones, with 85% to 90% as singletons. Between the trimmed V and J ends, which lost 6 bases and 2 bases, there was a span of 20 bases. Germline V gene lookup returns CDR1 LNHDA and CDR2 SQIVND (reference sequence). This CDR3 contains 16 residues. These data originate in a study of T cell responses to AZD1222 COVID-19 vaccine. This receptor was obtained from an adult who received the AZD1222 COVID-19 vaccine. The chain uses TRBV19 and TRBJ2-7; either TRBD1 or TRBD2 may fit D (5 bases each). The material sequenced was peripheral blood, taken 28 days after the second AZD1222 dose. CDR3 loop: CASSLGAAVRTYEQYF. In DNA, the CDR3 is TGTGCCAGTAGCCTAGGGGCAGCGGTGCGAACCTACGAGCAGTACTTC. Full variable domain (outside the CDR3, taken from reference TRBV19 and TRBJ2-7): DGGITQSPKYLFRKEGQNVTLSCEQNLNHDAMYWYRQDPGQGLRLIYYSQIVNDFQKGDIAEGYSVSREKKESFPLTVTSAQKNPTAFYLCASSLGAAVRTYEQYFGPGTRLTVT.